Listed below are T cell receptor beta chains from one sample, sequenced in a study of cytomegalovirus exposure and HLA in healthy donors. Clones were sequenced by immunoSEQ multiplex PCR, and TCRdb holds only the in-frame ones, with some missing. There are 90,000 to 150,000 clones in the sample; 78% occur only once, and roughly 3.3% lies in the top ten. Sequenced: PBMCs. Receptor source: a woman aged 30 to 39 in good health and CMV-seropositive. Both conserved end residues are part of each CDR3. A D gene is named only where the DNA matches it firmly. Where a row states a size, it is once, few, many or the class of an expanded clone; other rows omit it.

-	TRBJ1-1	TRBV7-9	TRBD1	TGTGCCAGCAGCTTAGAGGGGACAGGGCCTGAAGCTTTCTTT	CASSLEGTGPEAFF
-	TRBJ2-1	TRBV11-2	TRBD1	TGTGCCAGCAGCTTCGCGACACAGGGGGCTGGGGACAATGAGCAGTTCTTC	CASSFATQGAGDNEQFF
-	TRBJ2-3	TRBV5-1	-	TGCGCCAGCAGCTTGGCCGACACCACAGATACGCAGTATTTT	CASSLADTTDTQYF
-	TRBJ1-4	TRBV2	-	TGTGCCAGCACCGGCGGCAGGGGCGGGGAAAAACTGTTTTTT	CASTGGRGGEKLFF
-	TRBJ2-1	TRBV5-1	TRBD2	TGCGCCAGCAGCTTCCCACCCGGGGGGAAGAGGGATGAGCAGTTCTTC	CASSFPPGGKRDEQFF
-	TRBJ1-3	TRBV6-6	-	TGTGCCAGCAGTTACTCTTCGACAGGAAACACCATATATTTT	CASSYSSTGNTIYF
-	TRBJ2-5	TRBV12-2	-	TGTGCAAGTCGCTTAGCGTTCTGGGCTAGCGGGGGATCGGGGCAAGAGACCCAGTACTTC	CASRLAFWASGGSGQETQYF
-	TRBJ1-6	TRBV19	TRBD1	TGTGCCAGTAGTCTCAAACCAGGGGGCGATTCACCCCTCCACTTT	CASSLKPGGDSPLHF
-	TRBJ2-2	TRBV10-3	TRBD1	TGTGCCATCAATCAAAGGGTAGTAGGGGGCAACACCGGGGAGCTGTTTTTT	CAINQRVVGGNTGELFF
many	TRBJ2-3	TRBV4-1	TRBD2	TGCGCCAGCAGCCAAGCGGCTAGCGGGGGCACAGATACGCAGTATTTT	CASSQAASGGTDTQYF
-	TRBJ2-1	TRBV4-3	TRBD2	TGCGCCAGCAGCCAAGTCCCTAGCGGGGGGACCTCCAGGTGGAATGAGCAGTTCTTC	CASSQVPSGGTSRWNEQFF
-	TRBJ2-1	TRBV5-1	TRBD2	TGCGCCAGCAGCCGTTCGACTAGCGGGCCCTACAATGAGCAGTTCTTC	CASSRSTSGPYNEQFF
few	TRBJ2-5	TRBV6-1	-	TGTGCCAGCAGTGAAGGAGCAATTCCGGGAGAGACCCAGTACTTC	CASSEGAIPGETQYF
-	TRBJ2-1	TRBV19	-	TGTGCCAGTAGTATAGGGGGAGCGAGGGGGTATTTTGAGCAGTTCTTC	CASSIGGARGYFEQFF
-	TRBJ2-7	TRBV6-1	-	TGTGCCAGCAGTGACGCAGGGAACGAGCAGTACTTC	CASSDAGNEQYF
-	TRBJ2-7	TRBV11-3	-	TGTGCCAGCAGCTTAGGATCCAGGGGCTTCCACGAGCAGTACTTC	CASSLGSRGFHEQYF
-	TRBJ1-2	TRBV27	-	TGTGCCAGCAGCGTATCTACAGGGTATGGCTACACCTTC	CASSVSTGYGYTF
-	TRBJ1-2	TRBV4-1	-	TGCGCCAGCAGCCAAGATTGGGAGCTGAGGGTCTATGGCTACACCTTC	CASSQDWELRVYGYTF
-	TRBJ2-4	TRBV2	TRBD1	TGTGCCAGCAGTCGTCTCTTACAGGGGGCCAAAAACATTCAGTACTTC	CASSRLLQGAKNIQYF
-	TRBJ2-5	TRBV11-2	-	TGTGCCAGCAGCTTAGGACTGCCCCACCTGGCCCAGTACTTC	CASSLGLPHLAQYF
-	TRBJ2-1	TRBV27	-	TGTGCCAGCAGTTCCTACAGGGTCTGGCCCTACAATGAGCAGTTCTTC	CASSSYRVWPYNEQFF
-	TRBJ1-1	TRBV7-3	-	TGTGCCAGCAGCAAAGAGGGGAACACTGAAGCTTTCTTT	CASSKEGNTEAFF
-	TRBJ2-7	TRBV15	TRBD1	TGTGCCACCAGCAGAGCGGGGTGGGACAGAGCCTACGAGCAGTACTTC	CATSRAGWDRAYEQYF
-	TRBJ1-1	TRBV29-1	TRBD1	TGCAGCGGCTCCCGACAGGGATTCACTGAAGCTTTCTTT	CSGSRQGFTEAFF
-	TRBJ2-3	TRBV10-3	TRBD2	TGTGCCACCCGCTTAGCGGGGGGTCGCACAGATACGCAGTATTTT	CATRLAGGRTDTQYF
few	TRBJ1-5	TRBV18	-	TGTGCCAGCTCATTCGGGCGGGGGGCTGATCAGCCCCAGCATTTT	CASSFGRGADQPQHF
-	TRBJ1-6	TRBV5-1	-	TGCGCCAGCAGCGCGGGGGGTTCACCCCTCCACTTT	CASSAGGSPLHF
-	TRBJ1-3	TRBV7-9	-	TGTGCCAGCAGCGGCAGGGTGCTCTTTGGAAACACCATATATTTT	CASSGRVLFGNTIYF
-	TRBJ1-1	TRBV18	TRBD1	TGTGCCAGCTCACCACAGACAGGGAGATTGAACACTGAAGCTTTCTTT	CASSPQTGRLNTEAFF
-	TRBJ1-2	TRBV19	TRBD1	TGTGCCACCAGAACGGGACAGCAGTTTCTATTTGGCTACACCTTC	CATRTGQQFLFGYTF